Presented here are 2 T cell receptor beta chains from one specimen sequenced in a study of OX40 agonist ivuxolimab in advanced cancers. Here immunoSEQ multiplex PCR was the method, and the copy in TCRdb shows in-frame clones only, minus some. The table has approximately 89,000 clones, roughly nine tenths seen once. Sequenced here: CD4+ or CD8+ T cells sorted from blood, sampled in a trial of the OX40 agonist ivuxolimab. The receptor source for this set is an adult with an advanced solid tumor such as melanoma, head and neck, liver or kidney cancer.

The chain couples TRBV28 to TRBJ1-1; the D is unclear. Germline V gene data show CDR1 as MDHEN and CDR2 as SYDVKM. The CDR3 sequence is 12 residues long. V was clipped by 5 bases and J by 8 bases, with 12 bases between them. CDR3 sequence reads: CASSTAGKEAFF. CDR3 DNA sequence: TGTGCCAGCAGTACTGCGGGGAAAGAAGCTTTCTTT.

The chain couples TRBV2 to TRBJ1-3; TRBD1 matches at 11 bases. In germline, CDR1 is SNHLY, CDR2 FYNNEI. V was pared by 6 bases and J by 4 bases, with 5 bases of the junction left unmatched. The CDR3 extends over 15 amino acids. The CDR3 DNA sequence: TGTGCCAGCAGAGGACAGGGGGCCCCCGGAAACACCATATATTTT. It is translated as CASRGQGAPGNTIYF.